This TCR beta chain derives from a study of shared clonotypes between healthy human individuals. Notes on this clone: Its antigen remains unknown.

Data came from immunoSEQ multiplex PCR; TCRdb stores just in-frame clones and leaves some out. The table has a few million clones, around 94% seen once. Regarding the study as a whole: Estimated clonotype richness was generally higher in naive than memory subsets. Rarefaction showed sorted-subset sequencing was incomplete despite large depth.

This receptor was obtained from a man aged 18 to 30 in good health. Material for sequencing was naive CD4+ T cells sorted from blood. Subset of the sample: CD45RA+ positively selected.

CDR3 DNA sequence: TGTGCCACCTACCCTGGGGGGGTAGGGGGAAAACTGTTTTTT. This sequence encodes CATYPGGVGGKLFF. V usage is TRBV28 and J usage is TRBJ1-4, with D tentatively TRBD1 (6 bases). Germline CDR1 reads MDHEN; CDR2 reads SYDVKM. This CDR3 contains 14 residues. V was shortened by 10 bases and J by 10 bases, with 22 bases between the two germline ends.